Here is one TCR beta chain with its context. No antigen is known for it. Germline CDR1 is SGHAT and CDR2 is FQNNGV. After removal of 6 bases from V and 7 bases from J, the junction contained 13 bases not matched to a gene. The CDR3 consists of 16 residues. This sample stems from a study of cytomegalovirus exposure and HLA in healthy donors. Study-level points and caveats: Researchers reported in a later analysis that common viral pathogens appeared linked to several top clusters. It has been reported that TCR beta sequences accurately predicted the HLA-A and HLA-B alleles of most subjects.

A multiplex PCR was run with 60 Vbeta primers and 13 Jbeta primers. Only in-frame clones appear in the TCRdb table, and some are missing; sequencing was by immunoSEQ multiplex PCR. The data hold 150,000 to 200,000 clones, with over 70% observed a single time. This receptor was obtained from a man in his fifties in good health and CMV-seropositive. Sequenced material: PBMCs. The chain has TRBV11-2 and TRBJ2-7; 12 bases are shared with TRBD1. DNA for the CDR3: TGTGCCAGCAGTTTTCTGGCGGGACAGGGGGCGCGGGAGCAGTACTTC. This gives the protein CASSFLAGQGAREQYF.